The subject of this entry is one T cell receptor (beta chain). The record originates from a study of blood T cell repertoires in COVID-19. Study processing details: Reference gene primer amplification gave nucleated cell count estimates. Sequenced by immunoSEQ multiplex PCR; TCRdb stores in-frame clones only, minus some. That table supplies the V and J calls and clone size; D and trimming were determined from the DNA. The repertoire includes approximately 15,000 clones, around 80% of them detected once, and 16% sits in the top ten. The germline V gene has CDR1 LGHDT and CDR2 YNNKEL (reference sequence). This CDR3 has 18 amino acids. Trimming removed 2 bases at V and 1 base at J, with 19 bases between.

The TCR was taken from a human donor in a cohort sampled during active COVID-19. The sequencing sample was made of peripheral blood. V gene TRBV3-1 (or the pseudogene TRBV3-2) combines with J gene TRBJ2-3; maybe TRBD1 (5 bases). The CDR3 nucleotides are TGTGCCAGCAGCCAAAATCCTTCGGCAGGGTGGGGCACAGATACGCAGTATTTT. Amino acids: CASSQNPSAGWGTDTQYF.